The T cell receptor (beta chain) under discussion was sequenced for a study of T cells in Graves' hyperthyroidism and ophthalmopathy. What was amplified from RNA transcripts were TCR beta CDR3 regions. The TCR CDR3 was amplified in a first-round RT-PCR using the HTBI primer set. In TCRdb, the multiplex PCR reads were re-called with MiXCR into one record per CDR3 protein. The sample includes hundreds of thousands of distinct CDR3 sequences, about 38% of them seen just once. Graves' hyperthyroidism is called stable when ophthalmopathy does not progress within 18 months. PBMCs were obtained from 9.5 to 10 ml fresh peripheral blood. Germline CDR1 SEHNR, CDR2 FQNEAQ (reference sequence). With V trimmed by 5 bases and J by 3 bases, 13 bases remained unmatched. CDR3 length: 16 amino acids. Worth noting for this clonotype: Its antigen is unidentified.

Findings and caveats of the study: From stable hyperthyroidism, ophthalmopathy was separated by a 13 V-J model.

Sequencing was performed on blood. The receptor was isolated from a man aged 18 to 35 with Graves' hyperthyroidism. The J gene is TRBJ2-7, the V gene TRBV7-9; 7 bases agree with TRBD1. CDR3 residues: CASSGGPGTANYEQYF. The CDR3 coding sequence is TGTGCCAGCAGCGGAGGTCCCGGGACAGCGAACTACGAGCAGTACTTC.